The clone carrying this T cell receptor (beta chain) showed up many times. As yet, its antigen is unknown. CDR1 is SEHNR, CDR2 FQNEAQ, per germline (reference sequence). The V end was cut by 2 bases, the J end by 0 bases, with 11 bases between. The CDR3 contains 15 residues. This sample stems from a study of blood T cells in healthy people across ages. Primed by a sample-barcoded 5' primer and a J-beta primer mix, a second PCR proceeded for about 6 to 12 cycles. TCRdb ran MiXCR on the 5' RACE reads and lists one entry per CDR3 protein. The data show around 850,000 distinct CDR3 sequences, with 35% to 40% seen just once and over 10% held by the top ten. General study findings and limits: Expanded clonotype changes were possibly confounded by unknown donor CMV status. Greater diversity and more naive CD4+ cells were seen in long-lived donors than in aged donors. One million T cells yielded diversity estimates that were considered underestimates.

Every sample yielded at least 7 million isolated PBMCs. V and J are TRBV7-9 and TRBJ2-7; D not certain. Sequencing input: blood. This TCR was recovered from a man younger than 35 in good health. In DNA form, the CDR3 reads TGTGCCAGCAGCTTATTCGCAGGACCCTCCTACGAGCAGTACTTC. Amino acids: CASSLFAGPSYEQYF.